Each of the 28 T cell receptor beta chains below was sequenced from the same sample in a study of vaccination and CD4 T cells after COVID-19. Treatment in this sample: 10-day PBMC culture with coronavirus spike peptide pools or control peptides (ViraFEST assay). These TCRs are of unknown antigen specificity. With the Oncomine TCR Beta short-read assay, DNA from cultured CD4+ T cells was sequenced. TCRdb fed the PCR reads into MiXCR, producing one record per CDR3 protein. The sample lists under 25,000 distinct CDR3 sequences, 45% to 50% occurring once. The sequenced sample consisted of cultured CD4+ T cells from blood. These receptors all come from a human donor with COVID-19.

The chain carries TRBV28 and TRBJ1-5; D not certain. The length of the CDR3 is 15 residues. Per the germline V gene, CDR1 is MDHEN and CDR2 is SYDVKM. The V and J ends lost 3 bases and 1 base respectively, with 10 bases between them. The CDR3 DNA reads TGTGCCAGCAGTTTTTCGGGGTTGAGCAATCAGCCCCAGCATTTT. Amino acid sequence: CASSFSGLSNQPQHF.

The genes are TRBV15 and TRBJ2-5; 10 nucleotides agree with TRBD2. This CDR3 is 16 amino acids long. The trim removed 8 bases at V and 1 base at J, leaving 10 bases unmatched. Germline V gives CDR1 LNHNV, CDR2 YYDKDF (reference sequence). The DNA of the CDR3 is TGTGCCACCCAAGGCCAGCGGGGGGGTTTCCAAGAGACCCAGTACTTC. Its protein is CATQGQRGGFQETQYF.

The chain links TRBV20-1 to TRBJ1-2; D uncertain. Trimming removed 3 bases at V and 1 base at J, with 6 bases between. This CDR3 contains 12 residues. CDR1 and CDR2 (germline): DFQATT, SNEGSKA (reference sequence). This CDR3 is CSASGLNYGYTF. The CDR3 DNA reads as TGCAGTGCTAGCGGACTTAACTATGGCTACACCTTC.

J is TRBJ1-6 and V is TRBV7-6; 10 bases map to TRBD1. The junction had 2 bases not matched to a gene; V was cut back by 2 bases and J by 7 bases. In germline, CDR1 is SGHVS, CDR2 FNYEAQ. This CDR3 spans 15 amino acids. The CDR3 DNA is TGTGCCAGCAGCTTAAGGGACAGGGGCAATTCACCCCTCCACTTT. This encodes CASSLRDRGNSPLHF.

In this sample, this clonotype turned up once. The chain has TRBV4-1 and TRBJ1-1, with D unclear. This CDR3 contains 15 residues. CDR1 is MGHRA and CDR2 is YSYEKL in the germline V gene. V lost 0 bases, J lost 6 bases, and 14 bases lay in between. The CDR3 spells CASSQDYPGSAEAFF. CDR3 bases: TGCGCCAGCAGCCAAGATTACCCGGGAAGCGCTGAAGCTTTCTTT.

This chain joins TRBV7-2 and TRBJ2-2, with D tentatively TRBD1 (6 bases). The germline V and J ends were trimmed by 4 bases and 4 bases, with 10 bases remaining between them. Germline V gene lookup returns CDR1 SGHTA and CDR2 FQGNSA. CDR3 length: 14 amino acids. The CDR3 DNA follows: TGTGCCAGCAGCTCCCGGGACATCACCGGGGAGCTGTTTTTT. This sequence encodes CASSSRDITGELFF.

This clonotype was seen a few times. The CDR3 DNA follows: TGTGCCAGCAGTTACGGGACCCACTATGGCTACACCTTC. It is translated as CASSYGTHYGYTF. The rearrangement links TRBV6-5 to TRBJ1-2; a weak D match, TRBD1 (5 bases). Deletions cut 2 bases from V and 3 bases from J, with 7 bases between. This CDR3 is 13 amino acids long. CDR1 and CDR2 from the germline V gene are MNHEY and SVGAGI.

This sequence joins TRBV20-1 and TRBJ1-2; D is undetermined. CDR3 size: 14 residues. The germline gives CDR1 DFQATT, CDR2 SNEGSKA (reference sequence). The CDR3 loop is CSAEAESSDYGYTF. In nucleotides, the CDR3 is TGCAGCGCCGAAGCAGAATCCTCTGACTATGGCTACACCTTC.

V is TRBV5-1 and J is TRBJ2-7; TRBD1 matches at 10 bases. The CDR3 covers 16 residues. Germline loops: CDR1 SGHRS, CDR2 YFSETQ. V shed 1 base, J shed 4 bases, and the junction held 8 bases outside the gene matches. The CDR3 spells CASSLLGTGVGYEQYF. The CDR3 DNA reads TGCGCCAGCAGCTTGTTGGGGACAGGGGTGGGGTACGAGCAGTACTTC.

The rearrangement links TRBV6-5 to TRBJ2-1; possible D gene TRBD2, 5 bases. V lost 4 bases, J lost 7 bases, and 11 bases lay in between. The CDR3 extends over 13 amino acids. Germline V gene data show CDR1 as MNHEY and CDR2 as SVGAGI. The CDR3 sequence is CASSSNSGNEQFF. The CDR3 region has the DNA TGTGCCAGCAGTTCAAATTCGGGGAATGAGCAGTTCTTC.

The V call is TRBV10-3, the J call TRBJ2-2; 12 nucleotides agree with TRBD2. Germline V gene sequence: CDR1 ENHRY, CDR2 SYGVKD. The V and J ends lost 9 bases and 4 bases, in that order; junction bases with no gene match: 6. The CDR3 contains 15 residues. CDR3: CAISRLAGATGELFF. DNA of the CDR3: TGTGCCATTTCGAGACTAGCGGGGGCCACCGGGGAGCTGTTTTTT.

This clonotype was counted a few times. The chain has TRBV27 and TRBJ2-3; D is ambiguous. The length of the CDR3 is 12 residues. V was shortened by 5 bases and J by 0 bases, with 3 bases between the two germline ends. The V gene's germline CDR1 is MNHEY and CDR2 SMNVEV (reference sequence). The CDR3 loop reads CASSRSTDTQYF. In nucleotides, the CDR3 is TGTGCCAGCAGTAGGAGCACAGATACGCAGTATTTT.

J is TRBJ2-7 and V is TRBV6-1; unclear D gene. Germline CDR1 reads MNHNS; CDR2 reads SASEGT. Trimming left V 2 bases short and J 5 bases short, with 16 bases between. The CDR3 has 15 amino acids. As DNA, the CDR3 is TGTGCCAGCAGTGAAACAGTAGCACCATCGGACGAGCAGTACTTC. It translates to CASSETVAPSDEQYF.

The chain joins TRBV7-3 to TRBJ1-2, with TRBD1 identical over 7 bases. The CDR3 spans 17 residues. The V segment lost 2 bases and the J segment 8 bases; nucleotides outside the gene matches: 17. Germline loops: CDR1 SGHTA, CDR2 FQGTGA. This chain's CDR3 is CASSLYAGTDPNGGYTF. CDR3 coding DNA: TGTGCCAGCAGCTTATACGCAGGGACAGACCCAAACGGGGGCTACACCTTC.

The chain couples TRBV6-4 to TRBJ2-1; D is perhaps TRBD1 (6 bases). This CDR3 has 16 amino acids. Per germline, CDR1 MRHNA and CDR2 SNTAGT. Trimming pared 8 bases from V and 6 bases from J, leaving 23 bases between. CDR3 sequence reads: CASSREQGGLGNEQFF. CDR3 coding DNA: TGTGCCAGCTCCCGAGAACAGGGTGGGCTTGGCAATGAGCAGTTCTTC.

The genes are TRBV7-2 and TRBJ1-5, with D unresolved. This CDR3 is built from 16 residues. Looked up from germline, CDR1 is SGHTA and CDR2 is FQGNSA. V was trimmed by 1 base and J by 3 bases, leaving 13 bases between them. CDR3 sequence: CASSLDAGRFNQPQHF. The CDR3 DNA reads TGTGCCAGCAGCTTAGATGCGGGCAGGTTCAATCAGCCCCAGCATTTT.

There are a few counts of this clonotype. J is TRBJ2-2 and V is TRBV7-2; D call uncertain. Germline lookup yields CDR1 SGHTA and CDR2 FQGNSA. With 3 bases removed from V and 3 bases from J, the gap between germline ends came to 5 bases. This CDR3 has 13 residues. DNA for the CDR3: TGTGCCAGCAGCTTCCCTCACACCGGGGAGCTGTTTTTT. Translated: CASSFPHTGELFF.

In DNA, the CDR3 is TGTGCCAGCAGCCGCGGTTTCGACGGGGAGCTGTTTTTT. This codes for CASSRGFDGELFF. The rearrangement links TRBV6-2 or TRBV6-3 to TRBJ2-2; D is ambiguous. V lost 6 bases, J lost 7 bases, and 12 bases lay in between. CDR1 MNHEY and CDR2 SVGEGT come from the germline V gene. This CDR3 region has 13 residues.

The V call is TRBV24-1, the J call TRBJ2-7; the D gene is possibly TRBD2 (5 bases). Germline V gene sequence: CDR1 KGHDR, CDR2 SFDVKD. V was trimmed by 7 bases and J by 5 bases, leaving 14 bases between them. The length of the CDR3 is 13 residues. Here the CDR3 reads CATSRDSLDEQYF. The DNA of the CDR3 is TGTGCCACCAGCCGGGATTCCCTGGACGAGCAGTACTTC.

This clonotype has a handful of counts. V gene TRBV20-1 combines with J gene TRBJ1-3; D is unresolved. Trimming pared 0 bases from V and 4 bases from J, leaving 10 bases between. The V gene's germline CDR1 is DFQATT and CDR2 SNEGSKA (reference sequence). CDR3 length equals 14 residues. The CDR3 nucleotides are TGCAGTGCTAGAGAGGGAGAAGGGGGAAACACCATATATTTT. It specifies CSAREGEGGNTIYF.

This clonotype showed up just a few times. V gene TRBV6-2 or TRBV6-3 combines with J gene TRBJ1-6; no firm D call. CDR1 and CDR2 (germline): MNHEY, SVGEGT. The V end was cut by 4 bases, the J end by 8 bases, with 21 bases between. The CDR3 loop spans 17 amino acids. CDR3 region: CASSSPEGLEIYSPLHF. CDR3 coding DNA: TGTGCCAGCAGTTCCCCCGAAGGGCTGGAAATCTATTCACCCCTCCACTTT.

Judged by abundance, this clonotype is medium-sized. The chain recombines TRBV6-1 with TRBJ2-5, with 14 nucleotides matching TRBD2. The CDR3 is made up of 16 amino acids. Unmatched junction bases numbered 8, after V lost 6 bases and J lost 5 bases. Germline CDR1 is MNHNS and CDR2 is SASEGT. CDR3 residues: CASSQKTSGGGETQYF. The CDR3 coding sequence is TGTGCCAGCAGCCAAAAGACTAGCGGGGGGGGCGAGACCCAGTACTTC.

The chain uses TRBV19 and TRBJ1-2, with TRBD1 as a possible D gene (5 bases). Germline CDR1 reads LNHDA; CDR2 reads SQIVND (reference sequence). The CDR3 has 18 amino acids. Trimming cost V 5 bases and J 2 bases, with 24 bases left between them. For the CDR3, the DNA is TGTGCCAGTAGTTCCGATTGGGGACGAGGGCGCTCAAACTATGGCTACACCTTC. It is translated as CASSSDWGRGRSNYGYTF.

The V and J genes are TRBV30 and TRBJ1-5; perhaps TRBD1 as D (5 bases). V lost 0 bases and J 0 bases, leaving 21 bases between the germline ends. This CDR3 contains 19 residues. CDR1 and CDR2 from the germline V gene are GTSNPN and SVGIG (reference sequence). The CDR3 here is CAWSVRRSGGEYSNQPQHF. In nucleotides, the CDR3 is TGTGCCTGGAGTGTACGTCGGAGCGGAGGGGAGTATAGCAATCAGCCCCAGCATTTT.

This clonotype was counted a few times. The chain uses TRBV11-2 and TRBJ1-5; weak D call: TRBD1 (5 bases). V was clipped by 3 bases and J by 3 bases, with 12 bases between them. There are 15 residues in the CDR3. Germline CDR1 SGHAT, CDR2 FQNNGV. The CDR3 is CASSLEPGLNQPQHF. DNA of the CDR3: TGTGCCAGCAGCTTGGAACCGGGACTCAATCAGCCCCAGCATTTT. The full variable domain, its missing parts supplied by reference TRBV11-2 and TRBJ1-5, is EAGVAQSPRYKIIEKRQSVAFWCNPISGHATLYWYQQILGQGPKLLIQFQNNGVVDDSQLPKDRFSAERLKGVDSTLKIQPAKLEDSAVYLCASSLEPGLNQPQHFGDGTRLSIL.

This clonotype was counted only a few times. The chain uses TRBV6-1 and TRBJ2-1; D may correspond to TRBD1 or TRBD2 (5 bases each). V shed 8 bases and J shed 9 bases, with 8 bases lying between them. Per germline, CDR1 MNHNS and CDR2 SASEGT. The CDR3 length is 10 residues. The CDR3 nucleotides read TGTGCCAGCCACGGGGCTGAGCAGTTCTTC. Protein: CASHGAEQFF.

The chain has TRBV2 and TRBJ2-4; no clear D gene. V lost 3 bases and J lost 0, with 9 bases in between. The CDR3 has 15 residues. Germline V gene data show CDR1 as SNHLY and CDR2 as FYNNEI. The DNA of the CDR3 is TGTGCCAGCAGTGAGCCGTTCATAGCCAAAAACATTCAGTACTTC. Translated, it gives CASSEPFIAKNIQYF.

The rearrangement joins TRBV12-3 or TRBV12-4 to TRBJ1-4; D gene unclear. The CDR3 consists of 13 residues. V lost 5 bases, J lost 6 bases, and 10 bases lay in between. CDR3 in amino acids: CASSLRDHEKLFF. CDR3 DNA: TGTGCCAGCAGTCTACGGGATCATGAAAAACTGTTTTTT.